Listed below are T cell receptor beta chains from one sample, sequenced in a study of Ad26.COV2.S vaccination and SARS-CoV-2 variants. Only in-frame clones appear in the TCRdb table, and some are missing; sequencing was by immunoSEQ multiplex PCR. The profile shows about 350,000 clones, around 83% of them singletons. The sample here was peripheral blood, taken in a trial of Ad26.COV2.S vaccine versus placebo. All receptors derive from a person aged 18-60 years who received the Ad26.COV2.S COVID-19 vaccine or a placebo. The CDR3 runs from the conserved cysteine through the conserved F or W. The order of the fields is V gene, clone size, J gene, CDR3 length, D gene, CDR3 protein, CDR3 DNA. The D gene is left open where the match is weak. The size entry is marked missing in some rows and otherwise reads once, few, many or a size class.

v_call: TRBV6-2/TRBV6-3
clone_size: -
j_call: TRBJ1-5
cdr3_length: 13
d_call: -
cdr3_aa: CASSEYSNQPQHF
cdr3_nt: TGTGCCAGCAGCGAGTATAGCAATCAGCCCCAGCATTTT

v_call: TRBV4-2
clone_size: -
j_call: TRBJ2-6
cdr3_length: 16
d_call: -
cdr3_aa: CASSQDWNSGANVLTF
cdr3_nt: TGTGCCAGCAGCCAAGATTGGAACTCTGGGGCCAACGTCCTGACTTTC

v_call: TRBV19
clone_size: -
j_call: TRBJ1-2
cdr3_length: 14
d_call: -
cdr3_aa: CASSIMAGEYGYTF
cdr3_nt: TGTGCCAGTAGTATAATGGCAGGGGAGTATGGCTACACCTTC

v_call: TRBV19
clone_size: -
j_call: TRBJ2-7
cdr3_length: 15
d_call: TRBD1
cdr3_aa: CASRRQGIKSYEQYF
cdr3_nt: TGTGCCAGTAGGCGACAGGGTATAAAATCCTACGAGCAGTACTTC

v_call: TRBV18
clone_size: -
j_call: TRBJ2-5
cdr3_length: 14
d_call: -
cdr3_aa: CASSPPTRVETQYF
cdr3_nt: TGTGCCAGCTCACCACCTACGCGCGTAGAGACCCAGTACTTC

v_call: TRBV25-1
clone_size: -
j_call: TRBJ2-1
cdr3_length: 12
d_call: -
cdr3_aa: CASSEFGWEQFF
cdr3_nt: TGTGCCAGCAGTGAATTTGGTTGGGAGCAGTTCTTC

v_call: TRBV3-1/TRBV3-2
clone_size: -
j_call: TRBJ2-1
cdr3_length: 17
d_call: -
cdr3_aa: CASSQGRAGFSYNEQFF
cdr3_nt: TGTGCCAGCAGCCAAGGAAGAGCGGGTTTCTCCTACAATGAGCAGTTCTTC

v_call: TRBV4-3
clone_size: once
j_call: TRBJ1-2
cdr3_length: 13
d_call: -
cdr3_aa: CASSQDTLMGYTF
cdr3_nt: TGCGCCAGCAGCCAAGATACGCTAATGGGCTACACCTTC

v_call: TRBV2
clone_size: -
j_call: TRBJ1-6
cdr3_length: 14
d_call: -
cdr3_aa: CASSESKRDSPLHF
cdr3_nt: TGTGCCAGCAGTGAAAGTAAGCGGGATTCACCCCTCCACTTT

v_call: TRBV2
clone_size: -
j_call: TRBJ1-2
cdr3_length: 15
d_call: TRBD1
cdr3_aa: CASSTPTGAGYGYTF
cdr3_nt: TGTGCCAGCAGTACCCCCACAGGGGCAGGCTATGGCTACACCTTC

v_call: TRBV6-1
clone_size: -
j_call: TRBJ1-4
cdr3_length: 16
d_call: TRBD1
cdr3_aa: CASSDFRQGVREKLFF
cdr3_nt: TGTGCCAGCAGTGATTTTAGACAGGGGGTAAGGGAAAAACTGTTTTTT

v_call: TRBV19
clone_size: -
j_call: TRBJ2-7
cdr3_length: 12
d_call: -
cdr3_aa: CASSMSGYEQYF
cdr3_nt: TGTGCCAGTAGTATGTCCGGGTACGAGCAGTACTTC

v_call: TRBV30
clone_size: -
j_call: TRBJ1-2
cdr3_length: 13
d_call: -
cdr3_aa: CAWSETGYDGYTF
cdr3_nt: TGTGCCTGGAGTGAGACAGGTTATGATGGCTACACCTTC

v_call: TRBV7-2
clone_size: -
j_call: TRBJ1-1
cdr3_length: 14
d_call: -
cdr3_aa: CASSLLLGDTEAFF
cdr3_nt: TGTGCCAGCAGCCTATTATTGGGGGACACTGAAGCTTTCTTT

v_call: TRBV28
clone_size: -
j_call: TRBJ1-4
cdr3_length: 14
d_call: -
cdr3_aa: CASRPGGGNEKLFF
cdr3_nt: TGTGCCAGCAGGCCCGGGGGGGGTAATGAAAAACTGTTTTTT

v_call: TRBV9
clone_size: -
j_call: TRBJ1-4
cdr3_length: 15
d_call: -
cdr3_aa: CASSVPTRSNEKLFF
cdr3_nt: TGTGCCAGCAGCGTGCCCACCCGAAGTAATGAAAAACTGTTTTTT

v_call: TRBV5-6
clone_size: -
j_call: TRBJ2-5
cdr3_length: 12
d_call: -
cdr3_aa: CASSWTSETQYF
cdr3_nt: TGTGCCAGCAGTTGGACAAGTGAGACCCAGTACTTC

v_call: TRBV24-1
clone_size: -
j_call: TRBJ2-1
cdr3_length: 14
d_call: -
cdr3_aa: CATSGLKLAGEQFF
cdr3_nt: TGTGCCACCAGCGGATTGAAACTAGCAGGGGAGCAGTTCTTC

v_call: TRBV7-2
clone_size: -
j_call: TRBJ2-7
cdr3_length: 15
d_call: -
cdr3_aa: CASSLRTSPSYEQYF
cdr3_nt: TGTGCCAGCAGCTTACGAACTAGCCCCTCCTACGAGCAGTACTTC

v_call: TRBV27
clone_size: -
j_call: TRBJ1-2
cdr3_length: 14
d_call: TRBD1
cdr3_aa: CASRDRQGREGYTF
cdr3_nt: TGTGCCAGCAGGGATCGACAGGGAAGGGAAGGCTACACCTTC

v_call: TRBV27
clone_size: -
j_call: TRBJ1-3
cdr3_length: 13
d_call: -
cdr3_aa: CASKRGGGNTIYF
cdr3_nt: TGTGCCAGCAAACGGGGCGGGGGAAACACCATATATTTT

v_call: TRBV9
clone_size: -
j_call: TRBJ2-7
cdr3_length: 15
d_call: TRBD1
cdr3_aa: CASSGGTGGSIEQYF
cdr3_nt: TGTGCCAGCAGCGGTGGGACAGGGGGCTCTATCGAGCAGTACTTC

v_call: TRBV20-1
clone_size: once
j_call: TRBJ2-3
cdr3_length: 11
d_call: -
cdr3_aa: CSAAVPDTQYF
cdr3_nt: TGCAGTGCTGCCGTTCCGGATACGCAGTATTTT

v_call: TRBV5-1
clone_size: -
j_call: TRBJ2-3
cdr3_length: 16
d_call: TRBD2
cdr3_aa: CASSLRTSGSSDTQYF
cdr3_nt: TGCGCCAGCAGCTTGCGAACTAGCGGGAGCTCAGATACGCAGTATTTT

v_call: TRBV9
clone_size: -
j_call: TRBJ2-5
cdr3_length: 14
d_call: TRBD2
cdr3_aa: CASSVVGGRETQYF
cdr3_nt: TGTGCCAGCAGCGTAGTCGGGGGGAGGGAGACCCAGTACTTC

v_call: TRBV5-5
clone_size: many
j_call: TRBJ2-7
cdr3_length: 15
d_call: TRBD2
cdr3_aa: CASSYISGGPLEQYF
cdr3_nt: TGTGCCAGCAGCTATATAAGCGGGGGGCCCCTCGAGCAGTACTTC

v_call: TRBV29-1
clone_size: -
j_call: TRBJ2-3
cdr3_length: 13
d_call: -
cdr3_aa: CSVRGRITDTQYF
cdr3_nt: TGCAGCGTACGGGGGCGGATTACAGATACGCAGTATTTT

v_call: TRBV6-5
clone_size: few
j_call: TRBJ1-6
cdr3_length: 14
d_call: -
cdr3_aa: CASRMSGSNSPLHF
cdr3_nt: TGTGCCAGCAGGATGTCAGGGAGTAATTCACCCCTCCACTTT

v_call: TRBV15
clone_size: -
j_call: TRBJ2-1
cdr3_length: 13
d_call: -
cdr3_aa: CATSDSSYNEQFF
cdr3_nt: TGTGCCACCTCGGATAGCTCCTACAATGAGCAGTTCTTC

v_call: TRBV7-7
clone_size: -
j_call: TRBJ2-5
cdr3_length: 15
d_call: -
cdr3_aa: CASSLAAGFQETQYF
cdr3_nt: TGTGCTAGCAGCTTAGCCGCGGGTTTCCAAGAGACCCAGTACTTC

v_call: TRBV2
clone_size: -
j_call: TRBJ1-3
cdr3_length: 15
d_call: TRBD1
cdr3_aa: CASSAGTDSGNTIYF
cdr3_nt: TGTGCCAGCAGCGCCGGGACAGACTCTGGAAACACCATATATTTT

v_call: TRBV11-3
clone_size: once
j_call: TRBJ1-6
cdr3_length: 19
d_call: TRBD1
cdr3_aa: CASSFRDSKLALRNSPLHF
cdr3_nt: TGTGCCAGCAGCTTTCGGGACAGTAAGTTGGCATTGCGGAATTCACCCCTCCACTTT

v_call: TRBV4-1
clone_size: -
j_call: TRBJ1-1
cdr3_length: 12
d_call: -
cdr3_aa: CASSPPRALPFF
cdr3_nt: TGCGCCAGCAGCCCCCCCCGCGCTTTACCCTTCTTT

v_call: TRBV27
clone_size: -
j_call: TRBJ1-2
cdr3_length: 14
d_call: -
cdr3_aa: CASSLSPRRDGYTF
cdr3_nt: TGTGCCAGCAGTTTATCGCCCAGGCGGGATGGCTACACCTTC

v_call: TRBV19
clone_size: once
j_call: TRBJ1-2
cdr3_length: 14
d_call: -
cdr3_aa: CASNSPQLSYGYTF
cdr3_nt: TGTGCCAGTAATTCACCCCAGCTGAGCTATGGCTACACCTTC

v_call: TRBV5-1
clone_size: -
j_call: TRBJ1-1
cdr3_length: 19
d_call: TRBD1
cdr3_aa: CASSVPGQGPRIMNTEAFF
cdr3_nt: TGCGCCAGCAGCGTACCGGGACAGGGGCCAAGAATCATGAACACTGAAGCTTTCTTT

v_call: TRBV5-4
clone_size: -
j_call: TRBJ2-1
cdr3_length: 13
d_call: -
cdr3_aa: CASSLSSTNEQFF
cdr3_nt: TGTGCCAGCAGCTTATCTAGCACCAATGAGCAGTTCTTC

v_call: TRBV5-4
clone_size: few
j_call: TRBJ2-7
cdr3_length: 16
d_call: TRBD2
cdr3_aa: CASSLVASGTTYEQYF
cdr3_nt: TGTGCCAGCAGCTTGGTAGCTAGCGGGACTACCTACGAGCAGTACTTC

v_call: TRBV5-4
clone_size: -
j_call: TRBJ1-1
cdr3_length: 12
d_call: -
cdr3_aa: CASSSRTLEAFF
cdr3_nt: TGTGCCAGCAGCTCACGGACACTTGAAGCTTTCTTT

v_call: TRBV12-3/TRBV12-4
clone_size: -
j_call: TRBJ2-7
cdr3_length: 13
d_call: -
cdr3_aa: CASSLLGQRGQYF
cdr3_nt: TGTGCCAGCAGTTTGTTAGGACAGAGGGGGCAGTACTTC

v_call: TRBV6-2/TRBV6-3
clone_size: -
j_call: TRBJ2-2
cdr3_length: 12
d_call: -
cdr3_aa: CASSYSPGELFF
cdr3_nt: TGTGCCAGCAGTTACAGTCCAGGGGAGCTGTTTTTT

v_call: TRBV18
clone_size: few
j_call: TRBJ1-1
cdr3_length: 13
d_call: -
cdr3_aa: CASSDSRWTEAFF
cdr3_nt: TGTGCCAGCTCCGACAGCAGATGGACTGAAGCTTTCTTT